This paragraph covers one T cell receptor beta chain sequence. The sample belongs to a study of blood T cell repertoires in COVID-19. Study in general: Acute and convalescent COVID-19 samples came from the United States, Italy and Spain. T cells, B-cell-depleted T cells, or PBMCs supplied cDNA or gDNA.

Germline loops: CDR1 SGHNT, CDR2 YYREEE (reference sequence). After removal of 3 bases from V and 0 bases from J, the junction contained 2 bases not matched to a gene. This CDR3 contains 15 residues. How the authors handled the data: Amplification from reference gene primers served as the basis for estimated nucleated cell counts. Repertoires were generated with immunoSEQ multiplex PCR, while TCRdb's copy carries only in-frame clones and drops some. For V, J and clone size, that table is used; D and trimming come from the DNA. Here the sample spans about 140,000 clones, 70% to 90% being singletons. The sequence was collected from an elderly woman with acute or convalescent COVID-19. Sequenced input: peripheral blood. The V and J genes are TRBV5-4 and TRBJ2-1; 8 positions match TRBD2. The CDR3 reads CASSSTSGSYNEQFF. For the CDR3, the DNA is TGTGCCAGCAGCTCTACTAGCGGCTCCTACAATGAGCAGTTCTTC.